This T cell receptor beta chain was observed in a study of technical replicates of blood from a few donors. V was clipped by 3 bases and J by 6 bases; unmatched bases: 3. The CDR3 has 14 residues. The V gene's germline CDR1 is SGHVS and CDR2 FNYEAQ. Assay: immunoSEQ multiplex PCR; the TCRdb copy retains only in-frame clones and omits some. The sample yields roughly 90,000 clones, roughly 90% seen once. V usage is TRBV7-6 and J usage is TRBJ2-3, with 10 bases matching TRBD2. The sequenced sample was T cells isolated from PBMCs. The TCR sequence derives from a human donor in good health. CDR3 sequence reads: CASSFRTSGDTQYF. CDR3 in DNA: TGTGCCAGCAGCTTTAGGACTAGCGGTGATACGCAGTATTTT. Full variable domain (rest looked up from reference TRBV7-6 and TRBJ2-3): GAGVSQSPRYKVTKRGQDVALRCDPISGHVSLYWYRQALGQGPEFLTYFNYEAQQDKSGLPNDRFSAERPEGSISTLTIQRTEQRDSAMYRCASSFRTSGDTQYFGPGTRLTVL.